The following is a T cell receptor beta chain sequence with its context. The V end was cut by 0 bases, the J end by 7 bases, with 17 bases between. Germline V gene sequence: CDR1 LGHNA, CDR2 YNFKEQ. The CDR3 has 16 residues. This specimen belongs to a study of T-cell memory formation after mild COVID-19. Via MiXCR, TCRdb re-called the 5' RACE reads, giving one row per CDR3 protein. The sample consists of about 470,000 distinct CDR3 sequences, approximately 23% of them appearing once. The specimen was PBMCs or a T cell subset sorted from them (not recorded which). This sequence was found in an adult woman who had mild COVID-19 (a few samples of this study predate the infection). Cell type and time point are not known. The rearrangement joins TRBV4-2 to TRBJ2-3; D possibly corresponds to TRBD2 (5 bases). This CDR3 reads CASSQDETLRANTQYF. DNA for the CDR3: TGTGCCAGCAGCCAAGATGAGACCCTGAGGGCTAATACGCAGTATTTT.